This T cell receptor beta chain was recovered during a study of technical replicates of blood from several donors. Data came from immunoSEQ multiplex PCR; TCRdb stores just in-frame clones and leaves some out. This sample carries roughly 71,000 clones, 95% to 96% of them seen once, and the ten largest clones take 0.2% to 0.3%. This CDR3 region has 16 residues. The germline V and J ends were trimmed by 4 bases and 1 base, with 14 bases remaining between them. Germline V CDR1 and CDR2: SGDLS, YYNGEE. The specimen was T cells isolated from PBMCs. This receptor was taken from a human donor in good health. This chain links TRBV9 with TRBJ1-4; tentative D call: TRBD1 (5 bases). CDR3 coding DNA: TGTGCCAGCAGCCCTTTAGGGGCCGAAACTAATGAAAAACTGTTTTTT. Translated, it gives CASSPLGAETNEKLFF.